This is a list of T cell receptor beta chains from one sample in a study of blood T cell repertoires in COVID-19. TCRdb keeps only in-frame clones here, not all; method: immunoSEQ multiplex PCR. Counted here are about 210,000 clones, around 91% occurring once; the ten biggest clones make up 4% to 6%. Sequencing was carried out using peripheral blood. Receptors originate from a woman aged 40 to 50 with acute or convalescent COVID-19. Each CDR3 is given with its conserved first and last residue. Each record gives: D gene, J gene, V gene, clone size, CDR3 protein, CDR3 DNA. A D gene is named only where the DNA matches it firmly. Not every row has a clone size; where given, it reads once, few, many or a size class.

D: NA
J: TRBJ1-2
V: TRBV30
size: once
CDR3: CAWRGGVYYGYTF
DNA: TGTGCCTGGAGGGGGGGGGTCTACTATGGCTACACCTTC

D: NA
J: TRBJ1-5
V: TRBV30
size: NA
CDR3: CAWRGTGYNQPQHF
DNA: TGTGCCTGGAGGGGAACAGGGTATAATCAGCCCCAGCATTTT

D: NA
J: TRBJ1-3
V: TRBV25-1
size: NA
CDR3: CASSGRGYGGNTIYF
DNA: TGTGCCAGCAGTGGTAGGGGATACGGGGGAAACACCATATATTTT

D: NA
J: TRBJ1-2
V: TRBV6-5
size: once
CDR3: CATPLRQSNYGYTF
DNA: TGTGCCACCCCCCTGAGGCAATCTAACTATGGCTACACCTTC

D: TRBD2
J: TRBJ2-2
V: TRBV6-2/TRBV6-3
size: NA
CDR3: CASSGGVLGLTGELFF
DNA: TGTGCCAGCAGTGGGGGGGTACTAGGCCTCACCGGGGAGCTGTTTTTT

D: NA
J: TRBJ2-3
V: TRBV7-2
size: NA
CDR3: CASSLRSLAGDTQYF
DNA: TGTGCCAGCAGCTTACGATCCCTTGCCGGGGATACGCAGTATTTT

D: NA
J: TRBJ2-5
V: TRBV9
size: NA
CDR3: CASSAGGGGETQYF
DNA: TGTGCCAGCAGCGCGGGCGGGGGCGGTGAGACCCAGTACTTC

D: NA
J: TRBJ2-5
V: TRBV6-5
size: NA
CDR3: CASRGTQETQYF
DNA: TGTGCCTCTCGGGGGACCCAAGAGACCCAGTACTTC

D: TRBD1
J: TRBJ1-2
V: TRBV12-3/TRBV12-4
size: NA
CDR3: CASSLYRGLGYTF
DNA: TGTGCCAGCAGTTTGTACAGGGGGCTTGGCTACACCTTC

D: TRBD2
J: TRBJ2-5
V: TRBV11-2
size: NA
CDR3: CASSSSAAGEYQETQYF
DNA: TGTGCCAGCAGCTCGTCGGCGGCGGGGGAGTACCAAGAGACCCAGTACTTC

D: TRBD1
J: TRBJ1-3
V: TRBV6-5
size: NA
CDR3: CASSSWTGTNTIYF
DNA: TGTGCCAGCAGTTCCTGGACAGGGACCAACACCATATATTTT

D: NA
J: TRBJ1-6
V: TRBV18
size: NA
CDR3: CASSQDRLLSYNSPLHF
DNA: TGTGCCAGCTCACAAGACAGGCTCCTCTCCTATAATTCACCCCTCCACTTT

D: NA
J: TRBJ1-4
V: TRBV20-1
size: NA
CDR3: CSARGTEKLFF
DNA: TGCAGTGCTAGAGGGACAGAAAAACTGTTTTTT

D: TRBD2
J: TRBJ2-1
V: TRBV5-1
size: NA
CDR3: CASSLGRGGNYNEQFF
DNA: TGCGCCAGCAGCTTGGGCCGGGGGGGCAACTACAATGAGCAGTTCTTC

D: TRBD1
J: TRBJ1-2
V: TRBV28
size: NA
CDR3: CAIRDRDYGYTF
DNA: TGTGCCATCCGGGACAGGGATTATGGCTACACCTTC

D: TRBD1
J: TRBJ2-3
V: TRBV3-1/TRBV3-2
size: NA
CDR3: CASSKDRGRRTDTQYF
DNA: TGTGCCAGCAGCAAAGACAGGGGGCGTCGCACAGATACGCAGTATTTT

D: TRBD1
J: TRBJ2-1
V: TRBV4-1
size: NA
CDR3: CASSPPGTGFNEQFF
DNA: TGCGCCAGCAGCCCCCCCGGGACAGGGTTTAATGAGCAGTTCTTC